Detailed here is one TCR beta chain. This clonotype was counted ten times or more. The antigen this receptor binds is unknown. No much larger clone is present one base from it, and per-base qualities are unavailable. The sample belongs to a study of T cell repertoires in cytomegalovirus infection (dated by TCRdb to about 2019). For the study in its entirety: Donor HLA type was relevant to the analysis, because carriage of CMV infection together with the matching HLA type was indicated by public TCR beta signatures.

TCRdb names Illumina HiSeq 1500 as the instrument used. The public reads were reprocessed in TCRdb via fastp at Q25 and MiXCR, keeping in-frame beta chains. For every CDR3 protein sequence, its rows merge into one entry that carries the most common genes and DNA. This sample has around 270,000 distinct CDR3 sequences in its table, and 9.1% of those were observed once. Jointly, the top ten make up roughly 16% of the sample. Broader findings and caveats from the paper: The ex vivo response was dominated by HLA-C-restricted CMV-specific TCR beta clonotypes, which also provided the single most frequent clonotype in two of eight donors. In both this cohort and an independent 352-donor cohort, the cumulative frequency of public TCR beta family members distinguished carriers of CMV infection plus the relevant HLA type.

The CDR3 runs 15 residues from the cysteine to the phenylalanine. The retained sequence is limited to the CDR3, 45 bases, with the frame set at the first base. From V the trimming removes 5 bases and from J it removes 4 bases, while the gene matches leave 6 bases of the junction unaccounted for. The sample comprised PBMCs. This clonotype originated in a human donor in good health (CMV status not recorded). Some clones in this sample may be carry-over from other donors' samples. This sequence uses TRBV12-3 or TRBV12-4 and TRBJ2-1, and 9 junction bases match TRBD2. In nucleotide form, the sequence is TGTGCCAGCAGTCTCTGGACTAGCGCTTACAATGAGCAGTTCTTC. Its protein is CASSLWTSAYNEQFF.